Shown below are 15 T cell receptor beta chains from a single sample sequenced in a study of cytomegalovirus exposure and HLA in healthy donors. PCR involved 60 Vbeta and 13 Jbeta primers. TCRdb keeps only in-frame clones here, not all; method: immunoSEQ multiplex PCR. Here the sample table reports 21,000 or so clones. The sequencing input was PBMCs. These receptors all stem from a man aged 55 to 69 in good health and CMV-seropositive.

The V and J genes are TRBV4-1 and TRBJ1-6; possibly TRBD1 for D (6 bases). V gave up 0 bases and J gave up 8 bases, with 17 bases separating them. This CDR3 spans 17 amino acids. Per the germline V gene, CDR1 is MGHRA and CDR2 is YSYEKL. CDR3 residues: CASSQEGRGKADSPLHF. The CDR3 DNA reads as TGCGCCAGCAGCCAAGAGGGTAGGGGGAAGGCGGATTCACCCCTCCACTTT.

CDR3 region: CASSQAPLQREIRREQYF. CDR3 coding DNA: TGCGCCAGCAGCCAAGCCCCCCTCCAGCGGGAGATAAGGAGGGAGCAGTACTTC. The chain is built from TRBV4-1 and TRBJ2-7, with 8 positions matching TRBD2. Looked up from germline, CDR1 is MGHRA and CDR2 is YSYEKL. The CDR3 contains 18 residues. With V trimmed by 1 base and J by 7 bases, 18 bases remained unmatched.

V gene TRBV10-3 combines with J gene TRBJ1-5, with 7 bases aligning to TRBD1. Germline loops: CDR1 ENHRY, CDR2 SYGVKD. CDR3 length: 13 amino acids. The V segment lost 5 bases and the J segment 5 bases; nucleotides outside the gene matches: 3. CDR3 in DNA: TGTGCCATCAGTCGACAGGGTGATCAGCCCCAGCATTTT. As protein: CAISRQGDQPQHF.

Comments on this clone: The same CDR3 can be traced to other DNA sequences in this sample. This chain joins TRBV5-1 and TRBJ2-7; 10 bases align to TRBD1. Unmatched junction bases numbered 6, after V lost 7 bases and J lost 2 bases. The CDR3 has 14 amino acids. CDR1 and CDR2 (germline): SGHRS, YFSETQ. The CDR3 region is CASSPGQGPYEQYF. The CDR3 DNA follows: TGCGCCAGCTCACCGGGACAGGGGCCCTACGAGCAGTACTTC.

For the CDR3, the DNA is TGTGCCAGCAGCTTAGTAGCGGGAGGGGGCCAAGAGACCCAGTACTTC. Residues: CASSLVAGGGQETQYF. V is TRBV7-6 and J is TRBJ2-5; 11 nucleotides align to TRBD2. The CDR3 loop spans 16 amino acids. The germline gives CDR1 SGHVS, CDR2 FNYEAQ. V lost 1 base, J lost 1 base, and 2 bases stayed unmatched. Full variable domain (outside the CDR3, taken from reference TRBV7-6 and TRBJ2-5): GAGVSQSPRYKVTKRGQDVALRCDPISGHVSLYWYRQALGQGPEFLTYFNYEAQQDKSGLPNDRFSAERPEGSISTLTIQRTEQRDSAMYRCASSLVAGGGQETQYFGPGTRLLVL.

V gene TRBV10-3 combines with J gene TRBJ1-2; the match to TRBD1 covers 10 bases. The germline gives CDR1 ENHRY, CDR2 SYGVKD. The CDR3 is made up of 14 amino acids. V lost 5 bases to trimming and J lost 9 bases; unmatched junction nucleotides: 9. The CDR3 DNA reads TGTGCCATCAGTACTTCCGGGGACAGGGGAAGCTACACCTTC. Its protein product is CAISTSGDRGSYTF.

The J gene is TRBJ2-3, the V gene TRBV29-1; TRBD1 aligns across 9 bases. This CDR3 spans 15 amino acids. Germline V CDR1 and CDR2: SQVTM, ANQGSEA. The ends lost 6 bases at V and 0 bases at J; junction bases unmatched: 7. DNA for the CDR3: TGCAGCGTGGCCAGGACAGGGGATAGCACAGATACGCAGTATTTT. This encodes CSVARTGDSTDTQYF.

The chain combines TRBV5-5 with TRBJ1-2; D is possibly TRBD1 (6 bases). This CDR3 is built from 16 residues. Trimming left V 0 bases short and J 9 bases short, with 21 bases between. From germline, CDR1 is SGHKS and CDR2 YYEKEE (reference sequence). CDR3 sequence: CASSLDTGSYVVSYTF. The CDR3 DNA follows: TGTGCCAGCAGCTTGGATACAGGGTCTTATGTCGTGAGCTACACCTTC.

The chain combines TRBV10-2 with TRBJ2-1; 9 bases map to TRBD2. Germline values: CDR1 WSHSY, CDR2 SAAADI. The CDR3 consists of 14 residues. Trimming cost V 10 bases and J 1 base; bases outside gene matches: 5. CDR3 DNA sequence: TGCGCCACCCGAGCGGGAGGTTCCTACAATGAGCAGTTCTTC. Its protein product is CATRAGGSYNEQFF.

The chain recombines TRBV6-5 with TRBJ1-5; tentative D call: TRBD1 (6 bases). Germline CDR1 and CDR2: MNHEY and SVGAGI. The CDR3 sequence is 15 residues long. V lost 5 bases, J lost 0 bases, and 11 bases lay in between. CDR3 loop: CASSINRASNQPQHF. The CDR3 DNA sequence: TGTGCCAGCAGTATTAACAGGGCTAGCAATCAGCCCCAGCATTTT.

The J gene is TRBJ2-2, the V gene TRBV11-3; possibly TRBD1 for D (6 bases). The ends were cut back, 1 base at V and 4 bases at J, with 10 bases in the middle. Germline assignment: CDR1 SGHNT and CDR2 YENEEA. This CDR3 is built from 15 residues. The CDR3 DNA sequence: TGTGCCAGCAGCTTAGGCAGGGGAATCACCGGGGAGCTGTTTTTT. As protein: CASSLGRGITGELFF.

The CDR3 region has the DNA TGCGCCAGCAGCTTGGCCTCCGGACAGGGTCGAGAGCAGTACTTC. Translated, it gives CASSLASGQGREQYF. The genes are TRBV5-1 and TRBJ2-7; 8 nucleotides match TRBD1. Germline lookup yields CDR1 SGHRS and CDR2 YFSETQ. The J segment lost 7 bases and the V segment lost 0 bases, leaving 9 bases of the junction unmatched. The CDR3 length is 15 residues.

The V gene is TRBV5-8, the J gene TRBJ1-2; weak D call: TRBD1 (5 bases). There are 16 residues in the CDR3. The germline V gene encodes CDR1 SGHTS and CDR2 YDEGEE. V was clipped by 4 bases and J by 2 bases, with 18 bases between them. CDR3 sequence reads: CASSPGLTPVNYGYTF. The CDR3 DNA reads TGTGCCAGCAGCCCGGGACTTACTCCGGTCAACTATGGCTACACCTTC.

The CDR3 region has the DNA TGTGCCAGCAGTTACAGGGGGGGGTACGAGCAGTACTTC. Translated: CASSYRGGYEQYF. J is TRBJ2-7 and V is TRBV6-5, with D maybe TRBD2 (7 bases). Trimming took off 2 bases at V and 4 bases at J, with 9 bases between the two ends. CDR3 size: 13 residues. Germline V gives CDR1 MNHEY, CDR2 SVGAGI.

V gene TRBV6-1 combines with J gene TRBJ1-4; tentative D call: TRBD1 (6 bases). Germline loops: CDR1 MNHNS, CDR2 SASEGT. The CDR3 is 14 amino acids. V shed 7 bases and J shed 0 bases, with 9 bases lying between them. CDR3 sequence reads: CASTDRATNEKLFF. Here the CDR3 DNA reads TGTGCCAGCACGGACAGAGCAACTAATGAAAAACTGTTTTTT.